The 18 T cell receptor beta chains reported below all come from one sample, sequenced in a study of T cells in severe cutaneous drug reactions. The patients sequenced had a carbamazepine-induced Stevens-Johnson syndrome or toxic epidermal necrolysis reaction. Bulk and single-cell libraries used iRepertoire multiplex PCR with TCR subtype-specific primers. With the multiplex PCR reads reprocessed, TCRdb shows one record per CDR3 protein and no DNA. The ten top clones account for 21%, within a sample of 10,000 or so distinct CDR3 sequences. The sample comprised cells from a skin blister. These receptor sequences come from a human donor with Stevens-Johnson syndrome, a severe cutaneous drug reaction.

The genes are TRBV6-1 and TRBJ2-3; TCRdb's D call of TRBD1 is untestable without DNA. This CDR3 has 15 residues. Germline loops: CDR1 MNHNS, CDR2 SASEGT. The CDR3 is CASHGGTGSTDTQYF.

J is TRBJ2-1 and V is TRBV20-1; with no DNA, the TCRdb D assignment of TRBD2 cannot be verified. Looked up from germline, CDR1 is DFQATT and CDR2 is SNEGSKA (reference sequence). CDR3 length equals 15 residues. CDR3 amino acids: CSAPSRFQGYNEQFF.

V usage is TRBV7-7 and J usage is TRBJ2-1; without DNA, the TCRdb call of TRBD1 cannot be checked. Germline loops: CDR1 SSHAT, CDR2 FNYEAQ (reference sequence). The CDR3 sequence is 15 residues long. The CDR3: CASSFGPGGENEQFF.

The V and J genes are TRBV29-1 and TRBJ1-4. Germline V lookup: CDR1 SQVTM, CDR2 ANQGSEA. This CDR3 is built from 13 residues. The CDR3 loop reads CSVANPVNEKLFF.

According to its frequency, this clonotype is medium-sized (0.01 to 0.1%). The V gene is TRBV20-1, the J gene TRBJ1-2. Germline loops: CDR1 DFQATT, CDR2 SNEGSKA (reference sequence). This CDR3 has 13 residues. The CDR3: CSARDSVHYGYTF.

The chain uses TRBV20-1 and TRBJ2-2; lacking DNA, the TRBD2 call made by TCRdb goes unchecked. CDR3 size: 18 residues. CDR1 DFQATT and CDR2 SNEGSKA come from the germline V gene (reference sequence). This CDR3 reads CSARNKLAGVGDTGELFF.

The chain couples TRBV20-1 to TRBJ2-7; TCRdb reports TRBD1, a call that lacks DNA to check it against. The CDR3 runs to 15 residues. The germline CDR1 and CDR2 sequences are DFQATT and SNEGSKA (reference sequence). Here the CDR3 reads CSATKPGQGAREQYF.

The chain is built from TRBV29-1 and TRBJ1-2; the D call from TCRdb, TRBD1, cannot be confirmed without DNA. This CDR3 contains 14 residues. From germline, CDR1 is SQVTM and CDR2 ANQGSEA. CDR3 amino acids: CSVDAPGSYYGYTF.

CDR3 loop: CSARDTNYYEQYF. The rearrangement joins TRBV20-1 to TRBJ2-7. This CDR3 has 13 amino acids. CDR1 and CDR2 from the germline V gene are DFQATT and SNEGSKA (reference sequence).

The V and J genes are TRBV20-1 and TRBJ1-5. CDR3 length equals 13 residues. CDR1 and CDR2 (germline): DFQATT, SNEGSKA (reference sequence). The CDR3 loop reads CSVAVGRNQPQHF.

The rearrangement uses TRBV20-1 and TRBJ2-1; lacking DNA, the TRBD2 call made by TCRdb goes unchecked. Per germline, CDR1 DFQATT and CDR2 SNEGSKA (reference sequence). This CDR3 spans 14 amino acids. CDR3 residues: CSASWGLARGGQFF.

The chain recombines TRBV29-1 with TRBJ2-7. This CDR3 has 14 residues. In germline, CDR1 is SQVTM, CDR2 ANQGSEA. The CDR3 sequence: CSVVSLFHSYEQYF.

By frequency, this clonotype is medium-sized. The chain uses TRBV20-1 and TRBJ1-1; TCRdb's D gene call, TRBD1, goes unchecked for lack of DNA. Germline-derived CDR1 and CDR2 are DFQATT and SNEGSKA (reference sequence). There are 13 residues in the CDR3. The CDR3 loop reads CSARGQLNTEAFF.

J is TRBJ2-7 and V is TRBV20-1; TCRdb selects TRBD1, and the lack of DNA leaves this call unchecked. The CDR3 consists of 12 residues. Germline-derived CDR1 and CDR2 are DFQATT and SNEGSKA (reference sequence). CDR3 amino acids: CSAMGGPNEQYF.

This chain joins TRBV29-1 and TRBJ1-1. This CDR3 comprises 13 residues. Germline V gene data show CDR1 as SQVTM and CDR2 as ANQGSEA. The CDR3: CSVEDLAGLGSFF.

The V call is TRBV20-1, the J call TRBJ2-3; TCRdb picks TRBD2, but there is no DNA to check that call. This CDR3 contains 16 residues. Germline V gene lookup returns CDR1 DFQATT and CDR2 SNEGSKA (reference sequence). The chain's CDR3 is CSANGGASGRTDTQYF.

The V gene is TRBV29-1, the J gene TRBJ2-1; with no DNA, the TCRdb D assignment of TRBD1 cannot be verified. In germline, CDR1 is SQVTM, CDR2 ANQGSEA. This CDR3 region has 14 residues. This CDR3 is CSVSRTGTFYEQFF.

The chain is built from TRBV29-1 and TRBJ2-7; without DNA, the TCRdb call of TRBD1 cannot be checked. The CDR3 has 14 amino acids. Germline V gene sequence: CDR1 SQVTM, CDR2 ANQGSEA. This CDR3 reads CSVEDGDRVYEQYF.